The rows below give T cell receptor beta chains drawn from one sample of a study of blood T cells in healthy people across ages. TCRdb processed the 5' RACE reads anew with MiXCR; each CDR3 protein has one entry. This table holds over 950,000 distinct CDR3 sequences, roughly two fifths found once. What was sequenced was blood. The receptors derive from a man aged 18 to 29 in good health. CDR3s include the opening cysteine and the closing phenylalanine or tryptophan. The D gene is left open where the match is weak. Clone size appears in some rows only: once, few, many, or a class for an expanded clone.

j_gene	d_gene	abundance	len	v_gene	CDR3aa	CDR3nt
TRBJ2-5	NA	NA	15	TRBV5-1	CASSTGRPTQETQYF	TGCGCCAGCAGCACCGGACGGCCGACACAAGAGACCCAGTACTTC
TRBJ1-2	NA	few	13	TRBV10-2	CAGGLGVNYGYTF	TGCGCCGGGGGTCTGGGCGTTAACTATGGCTACACCTTC
TRBJ1-2	TRBD1	NA	16	TRBV11-1	CASSPAGGQGGYGYTF	TGTGCCAGCAGTCCGGCTGGCGGACAGGGCGGATATGGCTACACCTTC
TRBJ2-5	TRBD2	NA	17	TRBV4-2	CASSQEPSGGREETQYF	TGTGCCAGCAGCCAAGAACCTAGCGGGGGCCGAGAAGAGACCCAGTACTTC
TRBJ1-2	NA	NA	15	TRBV7-2	CASSFWGGDNYGYTF	TGTGCCAGCAGCTTTTGGGGGGGGGATAACTATGGCTACACCTTC
TRBJ1-2	NA	few	14	TRBV7-9	CASSLAEAVYGYTF	TGTGCCAGCAGCTTAGCGGAGGCCGTCTATGGCTACACCTTC
TRBJ2-7	NA	few	13	TRBV12-3/TRBV12-4	CASSQGRSNEQYF	TGTGCCAGCAGTCAGGGACGGTCTAACGAGCAGTACTTC
TRBJ2-7	TRBD1	NA	13	TRBV7-2	CASSQGQKYEQYF	TGTGCCAGCAGCCAGGGACAGAAATACGAGCAGTACTTC
TRBJ2-1	NA	NA	14	TRBV6-5	CASSQLGRANEQFF	TGTGCCAGCAGCCAACTGGGCCGGGCCAATGAGCAGTTCTTC
TRBJ2-7	TRBD1	NA	15	TRBV4-3	CASSRDREEYNEQYF	TGCGCCAGCAGCCGGGACAGAGAAGAGTACAATGAGCAGTACTTC
TRBJ1-5	TRBD1	few	15	TRBV6-1	CASSEAGTGGQPQHF	TGTGCCAGCAGTGAAGCCGGGACAGGAGGTCAGCCCCAGCATTTT
TRBJ2-3	TRBD2	many	16	TRBV7-6	CASSLGASGSTDTQYF	TGTGCCAGCAGCTTAGGGGCTAGCGGTAGCACAGATACGCAGTATTTT
TRBJ2-2	TRBD1	few	15	TRBV4-1	CASSQQTGFTGDLFF	TGCGCCAGCAGCCAACAGACAGGGTTCACCGGGGATCTGTTTTTT
TRBJ1-5	NA	few	12	TRBV12-3/TRBV12-4	CAGNIRNQPQHF	TGTGCCGGCAATATAAGGAATCAGCCCCAGCATTTT
TRBJ2-7	NA	NA	14	TRBV6-2/TRBV6-3	CASSYGSPTYEQYF	TGTGCCAGCAGTTACGGCAGTCCGACCTACGAGCAGTACTTC
TRBJ2-7	NA	NA	17	TRBV15	CATSRDKSVGFRNEQYF	TGTGCCACCAGCAGAGATAAGTCGGTGGGGTTCCGCAATGAGCAGTACTTC
TRBJ1-1	NA	NA	13	TRBV12-3/TRBV12-4	CASSLTTHTEAFF	TGTGCCAGCAGTTTAACCACTCACACTGAAGCTTTCTTT
TRBJ2-7	NA	few	14	TRBV3-1	CASSQEGRVYEQYF	TGTGCCAGCAGCCAAGAGGGACGGGTTTACGAGCAGTACTTC
TRBJ1-1	NA	many	13	TRBV7-2	CASSSPLNTEAFF	TGTGCCAGCAGTTCCCCATTGAACACTGAAGCTTTCTTT
TRBJ2-3	TRBD2	few	14	TRBV5-1	CASSPLAGHDTQYF	TGCGCCAGCAGCCCTCTAGCGGGGCATGATACGCAGTATTTT
TRBJ2-5	NA	NA	16	TRBV12-3/TRBV12-4	CASSLVPPGYQETQYF	TGTGCCAGCAGTTTAGTCCCCCCGGGGTACCAAGAGACCCAGTACTTC
TRBJ1-1	TRBD1	few	13	TRBV28	CASSARQGAVAFF	TGTGCCAGCAGTGCCCGACAGGGGGCCGTGGCTTTCTTT
TRBJ1-5	NA	NA	14	TRBV15	CATSRAGYNQPQHF	TGTGCCACCAGCAGAGCTGGGTATAATCAGCCCCAGCATTTT
TRBJ2-5	NA	few	16	TRBV6-4	CASSERPSSAQETQYF	TGTGCCAGCAGTGAGAGACCTTCCTCGGCTCAAGAGACCCAGTACTTC
TRBJ1-6	TRBD1	few	14	TRBV12-3/TRBV12-4	CASTPTGGRSPLHF	TGTGCCAGCACTCCTACAGGGGGCAGATCACCCCTCCACTTT
TRBJ1-2	NA	few	12	TRBV20-1	CSAHHTTYGYTF	TGCAGTGCTCACCACACCACCTATGGCTACACCTTC
TRBJ1-1	NA	few	17	TRBV7-2	CASSLGLGLSSNTEAFF	TGTGCCAGCAGCTTAGGGTTGGGGCTCTCATCGAACACTGAAGCTTTCTTT
TRBJ2-3	TRBD1	many	14	TRBV6-6	CASSPGTGADTQYF	TGTGCCAGCAGTCCCGGGACAGGGGCAGATACGCAGTATTTT
TRBJ2-2	TRBD1	NA	18	TRBV7-2	CASSLHGVGQGSDGELFF	TGTGCCAGCAGCTTGCATGGCGTTGGACAGGGGTCAGACGGGGAGCTGTTTTTT
TRBJ1-2	NA	many	14	TRBV7-2	CASSLGPDYYGYTF	TGTGCCAGCAGCTTGGGACCGGACTACTATGGCTACACCTTC
TRBJ2-7	NA	NA	14	TRBV14	CASSQWQGSYEQYF	TGTGCCAGCAGCCAATGGCAGGGCTCATACGAGCAGTACTTC